A selection of T cell receptor beta chains follows, all from one sample in a study of spatial heterogeneity in lung cancer. Using its own MiXCR run on the 5' RACE reads, TCRdb lists one record per CDR3 protein. The repertoire includes more than 80,000 distinct CDR3 sequences, about 12% of them detected once, and over 40% sits in the top ten. The sequencing used PBMCs, collected at surgery. These receptors all come from a male donor with early-stage non-small cell lung cancer. CDR3s include the opening cysteine and the closing phenylalanine or tryptophan. Each record gives: J gene, D gene, clone size, V gene, CDR3 DNA, CDR3 protein. The D gene is left open where the match is weak. The size of a clone is reported for some rows only, either as once, few or many, or as a class for expanded clones.

j_call: TRBJ1-5; d_call: -; clone_size: -; v_call: TRBV2; cdr3_nt: TGTGCCAGTACGGGACTGTTTAGCAATCAGCCCCAGCATTTT; cdr3_aa: CASTGLFSNQPQHF
j_call: TRBJ2-1; d_call: TRBD1; clone_size: many; v_call: TRBV10-2; cdr3_nt: TGCGCCAGCAGTGGGACAGGGGACAATGAGCAGTTCTTC; cdr3_aa: CASSGTGDNEQFF
j_call: TRBJ1-6; d_call: TRBD1; clone_size: few; v_call: TRBV18; cdr3_nt: TGTGCCAGCTCACCACAAGACAGGGGGCCTTCACCCCTCCACTTT; cdr3_aa: CASSPQDRGPSPLHF
j_call: TRBJ2-1; d_call: -; clone_size: few; v_call: TRBV24-1; cdr3_nt: TGTGCCACGGCTCGAGGGTTATCCTACAATGAGCAGTTCTTC; cdr3_aa: CATARGLSYNEQFF
j_call: TRBJ2-1; d_call: -; clone_size: -; v_call: TRBV9; cdr3_nt: TGTGCCAGCAGCGTAGAGAGTCACTCCTACAATGAGCAGTTCTTC; cdr3_aa: CASSVESHSYNEQFF
j_call: TRBJ2-5; d_call: TRBD2; clone_size: -; v_call: TRBV7-8; cdr3_nt: TGTGCCAGCAGCCCCCAGCGGGGAATAACTCGAGAGACCCAGTACTTC; cdr3_aa: CASSPQRGITRETQYF
j_call: TRBJ1-1; d_call: -; clone_size: few; v_call: TRBV10-3; cdr3_nt: TGTGCCATCAGTGCAGTGGAGAACACTGAAGCTTTCTTT; cdr3_aa: CAISAVENTEAFF
j_call: TRBJ2-7; d_call: TRBD2; clone_size: few; v_call: TRBV10-3; cdr3_nt: TGTGCCATCAGTGAGGGACTAGATTCCTACGAGCAGTACTTC; cdr3_aa: CAISEGLDSYEQYF
j_call: TRBJ2-7; d_call: -; clone_size: -; v_call: TRBV7-9; cdr3_nt: TGTGCCAGCAGCTCCCGGGACCGAGGCTACGAGCAGTACTTC; cdr3_aa: CASSSRDRGYEQYF
j_call: TRBJ1-1; d_call: -; clone_size: few; v_call: TRBV20-1; cdr3_nt: TGCAGTGCTAGAGATCGGCCGCGAACCTGGAGCACTGAAGCTTTCTTT; cdr3_aa: CSARDRPRTWSTEAFF
j_call: TRBJ1-1; d_call: TRBD1; clone_size: many; v_call: TRBV6-6; cdr3_nt: TGTGCCAGCAGTTACTCGAGAGGGGGCAACACTGAAGCTTTCTTT; cdr3_aa: CASSYSRGGNTEAFF
j_call: TRBJ2-7; d_call: -; clone_size: -; v_call: TRBV30; cdr3_nt: TGTGCCGGTACGACAGGACCGGATTACGAGCAGTACTTC; cdr3_aa: CAGTTGPDYEQYF
j_call: TRBJ2-6; d_call: -; clone_size: many; v_call: TRBV28; cdr3_nt: TGTGCCAGCAGTTTGAGCTCTGGGGCCAACGTCCTGACTTTC; cdr3_aa: CASSLSSGANVLTF
j_call: TRBJ2-5; d_call: TRBD1; clone_size: few; v_call: TRBV7-2; cdr3_nt: TGTGCCAGCAGCAATAGACAGGGATACCAAGAGACCCAGTACTTC; cdr3_aa: CASSNRQGYQETQYF
j_call: TRBJ2-7; d_call: -; clone_size: -; v_call: TRBV12-3/TRBV12-4; cdr3_nt: TGTGCCAGCAGTTTATGGCTAGTTGCGTACGAGCAGTACTTC; cdr3_aa: CASSLWLVAYEQYF
j_call: TRBJ2-1; d_call: TRBD2; clone_size: few; v_call: TRBV7-3; cdr3_nt: TGTGCCAGCAGCTTAAGGGGACTAGCGGGAGACTACAATGAGCAGTTCTTC; cdr3_aa: CASSLRGLAGDYNEQFF
j_call: TRBJ1-6; d_call: -; clone_size: -; v_call: TRBV29-1; cdr3_nt: TGCAGCGTTGCATCAGGGGATCAATCACCCCTCCACTTT; cdr3_aa: CSVASGDQSPLHF
j_call: TRBJ2-5; d_call: -; clone_size: many; v_call: TRBV29-1; cdr3_nt: TGCAGCGTCGATAGGGCAGGTCAAGAGACCCAGTACTTC; cdr3_aa: CSVDRAGQETQYF
j_call: TRBJ2-3; d_call: -; clone_size: many; v_call: TRBV28; cdr3_nt: TGTGCCAGCAGTTTGAGTGGTGGGAGAGATACGCAGTATTTT; cdr3_aa: CASSLSGGRDTQYF
j_call: TRBJ2-7; d_call: -; clone_size: many; v_call: TRBV28; cdr3_nt: TGTGCCAGCGATCAGGGGGGCTACGAGCAGTACTTC; cdr3_aa: CASDQGGYEQYF
j_call: TRBJ2-7; d_call: -; clone_size: few; v_call: TRBV4-3; cdr3_nt: TGCGCCAGCAGCCAATCCCACGGGGAGCAGTACTTC; cdr3_aa: CASSQSHGEQYF
j_call: TRBJ2-1; d_call: TRBD1; clone_size: many; v_call: TRBV27; cdr3_nt: TGTGCCAGCAGTTTCTTACAGGGGACCTACAATGAGCAGTTCTTC; cdr3_aa: CASSFLQGTYNEQFF
j_call: TRBJ2-3; d_call: -; clone_size: few; v_call: TRBV7-8; cdr3_nt: TGTGCCAGCAGCTTAGGTCCCCCCACAGATACGCAGTATTTT; cdr3_aa: CASSLGPPTDTQYF
j_call: TRBJ2-2; d_call: -; clone_size: -; v_call: TRBV27; cdr3_nt: TGTGCCAGCAGTTTATGGGCCGGGGTCATCGGGGAGCTGTTTTTT; cdr3_aa: CASSLWAGVIGELFF
j_call: TRBJ2-7; d_call: TRBD1; clone_size: many; v_call: TRBV6-6; cdr3_nt: TGTGCCAGCGGGACAGGACCTATCGAGCAGTACTTC; cdr3_aa: CASGTGPIEQYF
j_call: TRBJ2-3; d_call: -; clone_size: few; v_call: TRBV6-5; cdr3_nt: TGTGCCAGCTCCGAGGTTGTCGCAGATACGCAGTATTTT; cdr3_aa: CASSEVVADTQYF
j_call: TRBJ1-5; d_call: -; clone_size: few; v_call: TRBV20-1; cdr3_nt: TGCAGTGCTAGAGATACAGGGCCCGAGGGGCCCCAGCATTTT; cdr3_aa: CSARDTGPEGPQHF
j_call: TRBJ1-5; d_call: -; clone_size: -; v_call: TRBV19; cdr3_nt: TGTGCCAGTAGTACCGAGGGCCGGGACAATCAGCCCCAGCATTTT; cdr3_aa: CASSTEGRDNQPQHF
j_call: TRBJ2-1; d_call: -; clone_size: few; v_call: TRBV11-2; cdr3_nt: TGTGCCAGCAGCTTTAGAAGTCTCAATGAGCAGTTCTTC; cdr3_aa: CASSFRSLNEQFF
j_call: TRBJ2-1; d_call: -; clone_size: -; v_call: TRBV7-2; cdr3_nt: TGTGCCAGCAGCGGAGGGGTTAGCTCCTACAATGAGCAGTTCTTC; cdr3_aa: CASSGGVSSYNEQFF
j_call: TRBJ1-1; d_call: -; clone_size: -; v_call: TRBV28; cdr3_nt: TGTGCCAGCAGTTTACTAAACAGGGCGGCTTTCTTT; cdr3_aa: CASSLLNRAAFF
j_call: TRBJ1-4; d_call: -; clone_size: few; v_call: TRBV20-1; cdr3_nt: TGCGGCCTAGGGGGGGACGGGCGCGAAAAACTGTTTTTT; cdr3_aa: CGLGGDGREKLFF
j_call: TRBJ1-6; d_call: -; clone_size: -; v_call: TRBV7-2; cdr3_nt: TGTGCCAGCACCATGGGGACCAATTCACCCCTCCACTTT; cdr3_aa: CASTMGTNSPLHF
j_call: TRBJ1-5; d_call: TRBD1; clone_size: few; v_call: TRBV20-1; cdr3_nt: TGCAGTGCTAGTCGACAGGGGGCACGTCAGCCCCAGCATTTT; cdr3_aa: CSASRQGARQPQHF
j_call: TRBJ1-6; d_call: -; clone_size: many; v_call: TRBV20-1; cdr3_nt: TGCAGTGCTCGCGGGAGCTCCTATAATTCACCCCTCCACTTT; cdr3_aa: CSARGSSYNSPLHF
j_call: TRBJ2-7; d_call: TRBD2; clone_size: few; v_call: TRBV27; cdr3_nt: TGTGCCAGCAGTTATTCCGGGACTAGCTCCTACGAGCAGTACTTC; cdr3_aa: CASSYSGTSSYEQYF
j_call: TRBJ2-5; d_call: -; clone_size: once; v_call: TRBV28; cdr3_nt: TGTGCCAGCGGGTGGCGGGTGGAGACCCAGTACTTC; cdr3_aa: CASGWRVETQYF
j_call: TRBJ2-5; d_call: -; clone_size: few; v_call: TRBV6-6; cdr3_nt: TGTGCCAGCAGTAGCGTGGAAGAGACCCAGTACTTC; cdr3_aa: CASSSVEETQYF
j_call: TRBJ2-2; d_call: -; clone_size: -; v_call: TRBV4-1; cdr3_nt: TGCGCCAGCAGCCGCCAGGGGCCCACCGGGGAGCTGTTTTTT; cdr3_aa: CASSRQGPTGELFF
j_call: TRBJ2-1; d_call: TRBD2; clone_size: few; v_call: TRBV6-1; cdr3_nt: TGTGCCAGCAGTGCACTAGCGGGTACCTACAATGAGCAGTTCTTC; cdr3_aa: CASSALAGTYNEQFF
j_call: TRBJ2-1; d_call: TRBD2; clone_size: many; v_call: TRBV6-2/TRBV6-3; cdr3_nt: TGTGCCAGCAGGCCGCCTAGCGGGAGTCGGGATGAGCAGTTCTTC; cdr3_aa: CASRPPSGSRDEQFF
j_call: TRBJ2-6; d_call: -; clone_size: many; v_call: TRBV7-2; cdr3_nt: TGTGCCAGCAGCTCCGGGCCGGTCCCTGGGGCCAACGTCCTGACTTTC; cdr3_aa: CASSSGPVPGANVLTF
j_call: TRBJ2-5; d_call: TRBD2; clone_size: -; v_call: TRBV5-4; cdr3_nt: TGTGCCAGCAGCCCGGGACTAGCGGGGGAGGCGGCCCAGTACTTC; cdr3_aa: CASSPGLAGEAAQYF